This T cell receptor beta chain came from a study of beta chain features in type 1 diabetes. The study reverse transcribed the entire isolated RNA, so it sequenced expressed TCRB transcripts. This table comes from immunoSEQ multiplex PCR, and its TCRdb copy is limited to in-frame clones, with some not included. Of around 500,000 clones listed, 30% were seen once; the top ten hold about 0.065%. Staining for CD45RO/CCR7/CD25/CD127/CD95/CD27 allowed sorting of CD4+ naive, central memory, regulatory and stem cell-like memory cells. This clone was detected only a few times. Its antigen is not known. The sample carries other DNA sequences with the same CDR3. Germline trimming cut 4 bases from V and 2 bases from J; bases unmatched to any gene: 8. Germline loops: CDR1 SQVTM, CDR2 ANQGSEA. The CDR3 has 16 amino acids. Study-wide points: Sequencing of cDNA might inflate the share of cells that strongly express TCR.

This sequence joins TRBV29-1 and TRBJ2-6, with 7 bases identical to TRBD1. This TCR was recovered from a man aged 18 to 29 in good health. Sequenced material: naive CD4+ T cells from blood. DNA of the CDR3: TGCAGCGTTGGACAGGGTAACTCTGCTGGGGCCAACGTCCTGACTTTC. As protein: CSVGQGNSAGANVLTF.